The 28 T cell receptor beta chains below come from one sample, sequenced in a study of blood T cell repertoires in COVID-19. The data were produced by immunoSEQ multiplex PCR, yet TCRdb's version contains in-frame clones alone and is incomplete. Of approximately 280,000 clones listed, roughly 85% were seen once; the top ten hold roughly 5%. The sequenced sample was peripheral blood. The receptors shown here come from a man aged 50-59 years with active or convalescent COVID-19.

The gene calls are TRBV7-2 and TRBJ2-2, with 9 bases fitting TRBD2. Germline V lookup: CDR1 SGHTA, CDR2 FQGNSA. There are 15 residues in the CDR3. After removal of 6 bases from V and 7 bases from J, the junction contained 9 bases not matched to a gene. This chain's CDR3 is CASRMSGRMGGELFF. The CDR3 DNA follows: TGTGCCAGCAGAATGAGCGGGAGGATGGGCGGGGAGCTGTTTTTT. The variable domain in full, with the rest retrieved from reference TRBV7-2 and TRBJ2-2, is GAGVSQSPSNKVTEKGKDVELRCDPISGHTALYWYRQSLGQGLEFLIYFQGNSAPDKSGLPSDRFSAERTGGSVSTLTIQRTQQEDSAVYLCASRMSGRMGGELFFGEGSRLTVL.

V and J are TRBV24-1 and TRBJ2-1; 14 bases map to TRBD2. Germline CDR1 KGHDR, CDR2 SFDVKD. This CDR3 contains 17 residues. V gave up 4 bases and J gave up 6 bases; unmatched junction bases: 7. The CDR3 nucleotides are TGTGCCACCAGTGACGCCGCGGGACTAGCGGGAGTCAATGAGCAGTTCTTC. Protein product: CATSDAAGLAGVNEQFF.

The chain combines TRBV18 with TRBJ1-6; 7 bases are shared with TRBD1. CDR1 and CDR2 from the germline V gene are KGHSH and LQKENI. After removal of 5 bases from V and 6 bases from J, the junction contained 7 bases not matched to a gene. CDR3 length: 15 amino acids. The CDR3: CASSSWDSFNSPLHF. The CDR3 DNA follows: TGTGCCAGCTCATCCTGGGACAGTTTTAATTCACCCCTCCACTTT.

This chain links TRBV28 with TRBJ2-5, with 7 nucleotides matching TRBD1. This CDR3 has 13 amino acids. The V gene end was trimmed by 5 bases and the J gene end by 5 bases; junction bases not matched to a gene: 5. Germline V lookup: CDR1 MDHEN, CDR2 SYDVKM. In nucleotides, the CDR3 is TGTGCCAGCAGTCACAGGGGTCAGGAGACCCAGTACTTC. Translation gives CASSHRGQETQYF.

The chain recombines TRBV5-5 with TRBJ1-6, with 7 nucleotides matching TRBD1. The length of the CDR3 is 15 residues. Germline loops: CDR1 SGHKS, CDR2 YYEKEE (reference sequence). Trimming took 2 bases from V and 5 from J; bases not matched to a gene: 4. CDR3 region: CASSFSGQNNSPLHF. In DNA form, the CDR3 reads TGTGCCAGCAGCTTCTCGGGACAGAATAATTCACCCCTCCACTTT.

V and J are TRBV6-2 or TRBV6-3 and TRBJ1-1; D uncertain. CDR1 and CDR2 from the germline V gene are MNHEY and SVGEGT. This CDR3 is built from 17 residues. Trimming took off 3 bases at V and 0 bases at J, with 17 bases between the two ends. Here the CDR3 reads CASSYPLGEGMNTEAFF. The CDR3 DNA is TGTGCCAGCAGTTATCCCCTGGGAGAGGGTATGAACACTGAAGCTTTCTTT.

The CDR3 reads CASSSLAGWKGQYF. The CDR3 DNA sequence: TGTGCCAGCAGTTCTCTAGCGGGGTGGAAGGGGCAGTACTTC. The chain has TRBV27 and TRBJ2-7; 9 bases map to TRBD2. Trimming removed 4 bases from V and 9 bases from J; junction bases left unmatched: 10. In germline, CDR1 is MNHEY, CDR2 SMNVEV (reference sequence). The CDR3 runs 14 residues.

CDR3 region: CASSLTPYYEQYF. The DNA for the CDR3 is TGTGCCAGCAGTTTGACTCCTTACTACGAGCAGTACTTC. J is TRBJ2-7 and V is TRBV27; D gene ambiguous. CDR1 and CDR2 (germline): MNHEY, SMNVEV (reference sequence). The V end lost 3 bases, the J end lost 3 bases, and 9 bases lay between the germline ends. This CDR3 contains 13 residues.

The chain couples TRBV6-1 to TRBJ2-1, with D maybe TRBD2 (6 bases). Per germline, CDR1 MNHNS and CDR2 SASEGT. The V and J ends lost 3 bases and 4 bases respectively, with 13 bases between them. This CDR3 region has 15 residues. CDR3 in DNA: TGTGCCAGCAGTGATACTAGCCCTGCGTACAATGAGCAGTTCTTC. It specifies CASSDTSPAYNEQFF.

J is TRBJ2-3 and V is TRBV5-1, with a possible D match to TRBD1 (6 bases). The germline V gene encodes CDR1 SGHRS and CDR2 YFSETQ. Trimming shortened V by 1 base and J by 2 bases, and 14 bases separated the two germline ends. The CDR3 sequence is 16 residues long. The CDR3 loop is CASSLSDSWYTDTQYF. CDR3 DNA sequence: TGCGCCAGCAGCTTGTCGGACAGCTGGTACACAGATACGCAGTATTTT.

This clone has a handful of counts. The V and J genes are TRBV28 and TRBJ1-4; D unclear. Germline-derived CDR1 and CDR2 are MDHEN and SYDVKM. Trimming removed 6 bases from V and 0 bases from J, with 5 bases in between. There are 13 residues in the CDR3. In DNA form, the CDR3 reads TGTGCCAGCAGCTATGCAACTAATGAAAAACTGTTTTTT. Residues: CASSYATNEKLFF.

The CDR3 nucleotides read TGTGCCAGCTCACGAGAAGAGACCCAGTACTTC. As protein: CASSREETQYF. The J gene is TRBJ2-5, the V gene TRBV18, with D unresolved. Trimming cost V 4 bases and J 3 bases, with 3 bases left between them. CDR1 KGHSH and CDR2 LQKENI come from the germline V gene. This CDR3 spans 11 amino acids.

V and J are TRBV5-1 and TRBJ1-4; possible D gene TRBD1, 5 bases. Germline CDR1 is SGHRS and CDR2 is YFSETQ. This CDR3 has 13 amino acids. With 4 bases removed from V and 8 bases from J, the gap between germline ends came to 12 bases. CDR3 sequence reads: CASSPGRTEKLFF. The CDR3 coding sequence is TGCGCCAGCAGCCCGGGCCGGACAGAAAAACTGTTTTTT.

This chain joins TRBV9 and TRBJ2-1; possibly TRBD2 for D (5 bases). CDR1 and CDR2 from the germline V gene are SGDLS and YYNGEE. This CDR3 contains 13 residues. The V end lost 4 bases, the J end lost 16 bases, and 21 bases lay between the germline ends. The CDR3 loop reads CASSTEKGDQRFF. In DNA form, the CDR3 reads TGTGCCAGCAGCACCGAAAAGGGAGATCAGCGCTTCTTC.

CDR3 in DNA: TGTGCCAGCAGTTCTGGACAGATTAATGAAAAACTGTTTTTT. Amino acid sequence: CASSSGQINEKLFF. The rearrangement uses TRBV28 and TRBJ1-4; D might be TRBD1 (6 bases). The CDR3 contains 14 residues. Trimming removed 4 bases from V and 4 bases from J, with 10 bases in between. Per the germline V gene, CDR1 is MDHEN and CDR2 is SYDVKM.

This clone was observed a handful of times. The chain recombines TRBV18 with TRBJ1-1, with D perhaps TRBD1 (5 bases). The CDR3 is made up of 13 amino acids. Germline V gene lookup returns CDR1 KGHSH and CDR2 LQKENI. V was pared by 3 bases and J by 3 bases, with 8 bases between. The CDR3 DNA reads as TGTGCCAGCTCACCCCGGGGGGACACTGAAGCTTTCTTT. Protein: CASSPRGDTEAFF.

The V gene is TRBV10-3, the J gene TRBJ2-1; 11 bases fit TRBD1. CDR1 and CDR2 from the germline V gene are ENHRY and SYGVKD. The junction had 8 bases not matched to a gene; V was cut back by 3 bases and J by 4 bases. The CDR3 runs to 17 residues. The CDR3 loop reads CAISDPSGTGGYNEQFF. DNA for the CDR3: TGTGCCATCAGTGACCCTTCCGGGACAGGGGGGTACAATGAGCAGTTCTTC.

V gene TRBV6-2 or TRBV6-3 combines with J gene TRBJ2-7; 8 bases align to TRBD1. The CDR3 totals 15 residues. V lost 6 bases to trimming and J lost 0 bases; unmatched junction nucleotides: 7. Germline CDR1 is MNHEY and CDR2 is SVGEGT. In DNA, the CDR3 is TGTGCCAGCAGCCGGGACAGGTTCTACTCCTACGAGCAGTACTTC. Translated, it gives CASSRDRFYSYEQYF.

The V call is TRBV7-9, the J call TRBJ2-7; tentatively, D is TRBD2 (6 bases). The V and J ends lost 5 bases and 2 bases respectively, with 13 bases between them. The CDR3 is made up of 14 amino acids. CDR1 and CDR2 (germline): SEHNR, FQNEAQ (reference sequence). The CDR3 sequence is CASSLPGLPYEQYF. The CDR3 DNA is TGTGCCAGCAGCCTCCCGGGACTTCCCTACGAGCAGTACTTC. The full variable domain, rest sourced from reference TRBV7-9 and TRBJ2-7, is DTGVSQNPRHKITKRGQNVTFRCDPISEHNRLYWYRQTLGQGPEFLTYFQNEAQLEKSRLLSDRFSAERPKGSFSTLEIQRTEQGDSAMYLCASSLPGLPYEQYFGPGTRLTVT.

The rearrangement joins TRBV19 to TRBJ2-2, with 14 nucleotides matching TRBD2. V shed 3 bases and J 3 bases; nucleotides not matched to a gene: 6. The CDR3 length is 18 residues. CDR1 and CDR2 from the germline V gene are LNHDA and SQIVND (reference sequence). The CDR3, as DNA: TGTGCCAGTAGTATCGGACTAGCGGGAGGCCGTCACACCGGGGAGCTGTTTTTT. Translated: CASSIGLAGGRHTGELFF. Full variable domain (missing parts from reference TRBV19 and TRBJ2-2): DGGITQSPKYLFRKEGQNVTLSCEQNLNHDAMYWYRQDPGQGLRLIYYSQIVNDFQKGDIAEGYSVSREKKESFPLTVTSAQKNPTAFYLCASSIGLAGGRHTGELFFGEGSRLTVL.

The CDR3 DNA follows: TGTGCCAGTAGACCTCAGGGGGCGCTGGGGTATGGCTACACCTTC. This sequence encodes CASRPQGALGYGYTF. This chain links TRBV19 with TRBJ1-2, with 8 nucleotides matching TRBD1. V lost 6 bases to trimming and J lost 5 bases; unmatched junction nucleotides: 11. This CDR3 has 15 residues. CDR1 is LNHDA and CDR2 is SQIVND in the germline V gene (reference sequence).

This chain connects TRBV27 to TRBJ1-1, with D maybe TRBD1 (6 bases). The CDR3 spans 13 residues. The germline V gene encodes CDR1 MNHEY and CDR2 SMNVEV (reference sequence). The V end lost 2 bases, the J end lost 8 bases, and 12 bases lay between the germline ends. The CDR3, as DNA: TGTGCCAGCAGTTTAGTCGGCAGGGGAGAAGCTTTCTTT. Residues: CASSLVGRGEAFF.

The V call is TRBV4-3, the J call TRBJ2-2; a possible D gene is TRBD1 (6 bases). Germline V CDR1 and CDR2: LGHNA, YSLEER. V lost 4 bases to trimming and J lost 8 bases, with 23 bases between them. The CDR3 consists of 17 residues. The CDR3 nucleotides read TGCGCCAGCAGCCCGACCCCCGGGACACTAATTTTTGGGGAGCTGTTTTTT. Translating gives CASSPTPGTLIFGELFF.

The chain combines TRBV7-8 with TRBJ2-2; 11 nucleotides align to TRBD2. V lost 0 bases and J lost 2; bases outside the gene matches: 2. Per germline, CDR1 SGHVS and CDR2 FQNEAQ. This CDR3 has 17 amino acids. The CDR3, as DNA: TGTGCCAGCAGCTTAGCTCGACTAGCGGGAAACACCGGGGAGCTGTTTTTT. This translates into CASSLARLAGNTGELFF.

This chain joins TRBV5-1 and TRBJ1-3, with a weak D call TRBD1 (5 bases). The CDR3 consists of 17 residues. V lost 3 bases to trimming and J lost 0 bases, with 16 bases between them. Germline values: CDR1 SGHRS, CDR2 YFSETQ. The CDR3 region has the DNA TGCGCCAGCAGCTCGGTGGGACTCACCTCCTCTGGAAACACCATATATTTT. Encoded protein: CASSSVGLTSSGNTIYF.

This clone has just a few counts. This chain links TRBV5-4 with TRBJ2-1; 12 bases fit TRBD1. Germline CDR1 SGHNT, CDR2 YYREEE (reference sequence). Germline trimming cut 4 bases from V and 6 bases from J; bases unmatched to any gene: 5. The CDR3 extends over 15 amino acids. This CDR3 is CASSPGTGGVNEQFF. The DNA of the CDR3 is TGTGCCAGCAGCCCCGGGACAGGGGGCGTCAATGAGCAGTTCTTC.

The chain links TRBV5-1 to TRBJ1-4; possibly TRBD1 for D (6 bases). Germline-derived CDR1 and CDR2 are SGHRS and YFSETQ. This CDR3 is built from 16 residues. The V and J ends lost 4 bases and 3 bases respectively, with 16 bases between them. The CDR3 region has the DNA TGCGCCAGCAGCCGGGACACCCAGGCAGCTAATGAAAAACTGTTTTTT. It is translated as CASSRDTQAANEKLFF.

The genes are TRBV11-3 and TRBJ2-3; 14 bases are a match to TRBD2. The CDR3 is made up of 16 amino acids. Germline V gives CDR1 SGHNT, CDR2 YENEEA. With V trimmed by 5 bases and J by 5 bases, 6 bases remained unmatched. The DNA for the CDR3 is TGTGCCAGCAGCGCCACCGGGACTAGCGGGAGAGATACGCAGTATTTT. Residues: CASSATGTSGRDTQYF.